The clone carrying this TCR beta chain came up once. This sample was taken from a study of CD8+CD57+ T cells in acquired aplastic anemia. CDR3 length: 16 residues. Looked up from germline, CDR1 is SNHLY and CDR2 is FYNNEI. V was pared by 4 bases and J by 16 bases, with 29 bases between. The template for TCR beta VDJ and CDR3 sequence profiling was genomic DNA. In TCRdb, the reads were re-called with MiXCR into one record per CDR3 protein. The sample records 270,000 or so distinct CDR3 sequences, 70% to 85% being singletons. Patients selected for sequencing had displayed CD8+CD57+ cell expansion by flow cytometry. Each patient had severe acquired aplastic anemia.

The sample was sorted CD4+, CD8+, or CD8+CD57+ T cells (not recorded which) from PBMCs. This TCR was sampled from a human donor with aplastic anemia. The chain carries TRBV2 and TRBJ2-1, with a possible D match to TRBD2 (7 bases). The DNA for the CDR3 is TGTGCCAGCAGTGGGGTGGGGGGGGCGAACACTGAAGATTTCTTCTTC. This sequence encodes CASSGVGGANTEDFFF.